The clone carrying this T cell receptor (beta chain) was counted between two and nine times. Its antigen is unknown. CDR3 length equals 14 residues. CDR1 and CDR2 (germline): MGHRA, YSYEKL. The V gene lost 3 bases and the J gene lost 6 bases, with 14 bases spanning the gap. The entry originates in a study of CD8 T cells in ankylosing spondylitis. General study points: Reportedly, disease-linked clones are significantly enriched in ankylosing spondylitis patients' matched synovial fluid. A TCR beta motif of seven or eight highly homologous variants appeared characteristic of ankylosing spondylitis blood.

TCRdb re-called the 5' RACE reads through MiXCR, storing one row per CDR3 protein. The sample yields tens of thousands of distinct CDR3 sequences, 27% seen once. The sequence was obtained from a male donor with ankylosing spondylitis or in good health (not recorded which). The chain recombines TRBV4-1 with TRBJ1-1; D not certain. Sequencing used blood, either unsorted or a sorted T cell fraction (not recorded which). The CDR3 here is CASSHPSSGPEAFF. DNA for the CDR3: TGCGCCAGCAGCCACCCCTCTTCCGGGCCTGAAGCTTTCTTT.